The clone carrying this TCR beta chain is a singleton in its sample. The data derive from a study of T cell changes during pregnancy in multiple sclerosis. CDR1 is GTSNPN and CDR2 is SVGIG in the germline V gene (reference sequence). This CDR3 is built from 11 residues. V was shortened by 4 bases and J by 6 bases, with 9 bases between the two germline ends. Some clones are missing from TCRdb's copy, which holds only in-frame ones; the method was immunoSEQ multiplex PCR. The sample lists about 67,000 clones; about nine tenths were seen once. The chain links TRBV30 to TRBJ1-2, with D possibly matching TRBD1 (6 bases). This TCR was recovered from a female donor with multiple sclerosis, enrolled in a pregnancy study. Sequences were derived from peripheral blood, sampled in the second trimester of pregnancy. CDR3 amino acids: CAWTHRDGYTF. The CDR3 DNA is TGTGCCTGGACTCACAGGGATGGCTACACCTTC.